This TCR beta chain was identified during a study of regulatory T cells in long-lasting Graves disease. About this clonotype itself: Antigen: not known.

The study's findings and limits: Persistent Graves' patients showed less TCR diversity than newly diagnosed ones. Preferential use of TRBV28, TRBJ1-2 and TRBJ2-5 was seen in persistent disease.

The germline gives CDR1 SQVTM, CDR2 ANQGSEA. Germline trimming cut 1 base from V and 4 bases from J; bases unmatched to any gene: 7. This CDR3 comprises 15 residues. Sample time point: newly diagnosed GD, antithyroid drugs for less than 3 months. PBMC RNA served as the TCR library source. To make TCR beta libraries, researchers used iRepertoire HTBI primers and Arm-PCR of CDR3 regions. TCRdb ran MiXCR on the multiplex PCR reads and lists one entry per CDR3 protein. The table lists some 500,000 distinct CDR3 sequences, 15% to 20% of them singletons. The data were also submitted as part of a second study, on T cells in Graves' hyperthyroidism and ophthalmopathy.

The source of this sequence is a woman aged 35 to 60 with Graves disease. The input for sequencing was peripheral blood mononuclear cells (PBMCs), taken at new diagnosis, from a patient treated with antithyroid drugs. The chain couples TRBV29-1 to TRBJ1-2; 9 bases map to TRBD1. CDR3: CSVEGTGEGGYGYTF. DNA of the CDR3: TGCAGCGTTGAAGGGACAGGGGAAGGAGGCTATGGCTACACCTTC. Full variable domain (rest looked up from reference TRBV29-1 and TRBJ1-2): SAVISQKPSRDICQRGTSLTIQCQVDSQVTMMFWYRQQPGQSLTLIATANQGSEATYESGFVIDKFPISRPNLTFSTLTVSNMSPEDSSIYLCSVEGTGEGGYGYTFGSGTRLTVV.